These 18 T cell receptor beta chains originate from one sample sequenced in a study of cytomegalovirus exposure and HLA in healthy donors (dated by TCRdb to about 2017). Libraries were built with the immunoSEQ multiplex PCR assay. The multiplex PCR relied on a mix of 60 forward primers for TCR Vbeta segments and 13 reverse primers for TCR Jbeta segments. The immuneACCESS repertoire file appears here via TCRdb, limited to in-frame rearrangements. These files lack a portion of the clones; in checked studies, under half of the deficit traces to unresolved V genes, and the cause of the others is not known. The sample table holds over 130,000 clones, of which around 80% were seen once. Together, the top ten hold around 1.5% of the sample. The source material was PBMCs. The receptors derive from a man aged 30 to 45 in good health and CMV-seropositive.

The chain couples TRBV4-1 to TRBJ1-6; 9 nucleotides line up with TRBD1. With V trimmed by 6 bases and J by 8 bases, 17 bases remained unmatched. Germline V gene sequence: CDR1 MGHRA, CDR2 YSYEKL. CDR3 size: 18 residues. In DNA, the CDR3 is TGCGCCAGCAGTCTTCTAATAACTACAGGGGGCAATGATTCACCCCTCCACTTT. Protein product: CASSLLITTGGNDSPLHF.

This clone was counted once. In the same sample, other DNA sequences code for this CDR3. CDR3 DNA: TGTGCCAGCAGCTTGGAACAGGGGGCTCTGGTGGTGGCAGATACGCAGTATTTT. Amino acid sequence: CASSLEQGALVVADTQYF. The chain couples TRBV5-4 to TRBJ2-3; 9 positions match TRBD1. V shed 0 bases, J shed 4 bases, and the junction held 12 bases outside the gene matches. This CDR3 is 18 amino acids long. Per the germline V gene, CDR1 is SGHNT and CDR2 is YYREEE (reference sequence).

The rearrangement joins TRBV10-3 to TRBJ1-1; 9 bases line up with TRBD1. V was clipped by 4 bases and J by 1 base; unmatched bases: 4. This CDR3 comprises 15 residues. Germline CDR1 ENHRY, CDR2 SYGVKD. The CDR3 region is CAISGRQGGNTEAFF. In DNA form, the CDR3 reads TGTGCCATCAGTGGGCGACAGGGGGGGAACACTGAAGCTTTCTTT.

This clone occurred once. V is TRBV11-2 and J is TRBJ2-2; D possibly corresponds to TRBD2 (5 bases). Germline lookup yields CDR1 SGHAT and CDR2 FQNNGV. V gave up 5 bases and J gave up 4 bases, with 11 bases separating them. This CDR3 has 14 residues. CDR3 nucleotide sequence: TGTGCCAGCAGCCCGGCGGGTGTCACCGGGGAGCTGTTTTTT. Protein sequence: CASSPAGVTGELFF. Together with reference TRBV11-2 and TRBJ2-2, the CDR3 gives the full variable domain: EAGVAQSPRYKIIEKRQSVAFWCNPISGHATLYWYQQILGQGPKLLIQFQNNGVVDDSQLPKDRFSAERLKGVDSTLKIQPAKLEDSAVYLCASSPAGVTGELFFGEGSRLTVL.

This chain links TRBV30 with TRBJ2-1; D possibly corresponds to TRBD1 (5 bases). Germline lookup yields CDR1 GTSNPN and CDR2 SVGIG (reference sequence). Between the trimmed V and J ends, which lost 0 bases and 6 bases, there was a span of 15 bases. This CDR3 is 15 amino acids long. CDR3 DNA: TGTGCCTGGAGTGTAGTAGGGGATCTTCGCAATGAGCAGTTCTTC. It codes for CAWSVVGDLRNEQFF.

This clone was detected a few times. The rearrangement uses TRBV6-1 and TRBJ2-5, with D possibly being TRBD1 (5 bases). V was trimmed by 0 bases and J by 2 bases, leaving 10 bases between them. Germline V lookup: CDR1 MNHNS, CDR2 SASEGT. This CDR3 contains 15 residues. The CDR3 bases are TGTGCCAGCAGTGAAGCTGGGGCAGGGCAAGAGACCCAGTACTTC. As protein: CASSEAGAGQETQYF.

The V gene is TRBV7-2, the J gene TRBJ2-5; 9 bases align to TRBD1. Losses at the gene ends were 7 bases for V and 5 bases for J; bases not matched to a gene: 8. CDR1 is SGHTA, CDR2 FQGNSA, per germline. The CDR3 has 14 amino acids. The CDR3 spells CASTWTGERETQYF. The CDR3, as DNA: TGTGCCAGCACTTGGACAGGGGAACGGGAGACCCAGTACTTC. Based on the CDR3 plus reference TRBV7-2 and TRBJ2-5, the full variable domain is GAGVSQSPSNKVTEKGKDVELRCDPISGHTALYWYRQSLGQGLEFLIYFQGNSAPDKSGLPSDRFSAERTGGSVSTLTIQRTQQEDSAVYLCASTWTGERETQYFGPGTRLLVL.

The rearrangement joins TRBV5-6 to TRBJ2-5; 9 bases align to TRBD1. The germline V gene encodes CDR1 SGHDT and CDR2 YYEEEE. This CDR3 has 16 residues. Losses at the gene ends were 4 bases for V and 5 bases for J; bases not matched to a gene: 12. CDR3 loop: CASSHRGLEFWETQYF. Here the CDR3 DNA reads TGTGCCAGCAGCCACAGGGGGCTTGAGTTTTGGGAGACCCAGTACTTC.

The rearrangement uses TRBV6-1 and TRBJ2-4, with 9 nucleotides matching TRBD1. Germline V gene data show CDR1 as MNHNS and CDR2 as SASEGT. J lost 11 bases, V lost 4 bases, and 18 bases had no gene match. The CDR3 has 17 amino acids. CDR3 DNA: TGTGCCAGCAGTGTCCGGGACAGGGAGATACCGGCTAGCGTTCAGTACTTC. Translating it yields CASSVRDREIPASVQYF.

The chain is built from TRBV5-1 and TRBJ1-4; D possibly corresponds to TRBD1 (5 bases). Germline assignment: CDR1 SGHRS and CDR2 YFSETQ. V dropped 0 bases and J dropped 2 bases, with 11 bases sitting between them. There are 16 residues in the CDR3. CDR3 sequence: CASSLVQGGTNEKLFF. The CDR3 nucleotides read TGCGCCAGCAGCTTGGTCCAGGGTGGGACTAATGAAAAACTGTTTTTT.

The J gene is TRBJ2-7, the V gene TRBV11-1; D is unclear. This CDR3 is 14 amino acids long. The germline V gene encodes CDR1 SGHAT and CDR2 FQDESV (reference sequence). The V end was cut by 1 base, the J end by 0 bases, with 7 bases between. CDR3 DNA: TGTGCCAGCAGCTTAGAACAGATCTCCTACGAGCAGTACTTC. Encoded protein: CASSLEQISYEQYF.

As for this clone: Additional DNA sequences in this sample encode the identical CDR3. CDR3 sequence (DNA): TGCGCCAGCAGCCTCGGACAGGGGGCTACCGGGGAGCTGTTTTTT. Its translation: CASSLGQGATGELFF. V and J are TRBV5-1 and TRBJ2-2; 11 bases align to TRBD1. This CDR3 comprises 15 residues. V lost 4 bases and J lost 5; bases outside the gene matches: 4. From germline, CDR1 is SGHRS and CDR2 YFSETQ. The full variable domain, completed using reference TRBV5-1 and TRBJ2-2, is KAGVTQTPRYLIKTRGQQVTLSCSPISGHRSVSWYQQTPGQGLQFLFEYFSETQRNKGNFPGRFSGRQFSNSRSEMNVSTLELGDSALYLCASSLGQGATGELFFGEGSRLTVL.

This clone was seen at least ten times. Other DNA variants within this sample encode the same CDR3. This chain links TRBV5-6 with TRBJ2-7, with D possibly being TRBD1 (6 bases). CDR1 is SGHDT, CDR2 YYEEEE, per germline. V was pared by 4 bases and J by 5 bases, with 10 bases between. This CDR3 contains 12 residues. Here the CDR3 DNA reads TGTGCCAGCAGCCTACAGGGCGACGAGCAGTACTTC. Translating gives CASSLQGDEQYF.

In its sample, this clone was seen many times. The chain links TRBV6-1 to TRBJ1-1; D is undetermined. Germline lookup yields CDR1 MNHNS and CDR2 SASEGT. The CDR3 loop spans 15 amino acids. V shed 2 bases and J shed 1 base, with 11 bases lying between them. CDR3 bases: TGTGCCAGCAGTGAATTTGGCATCCCGAACACTGAAGCTTTCTTT. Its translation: CASSEFGIPNTEAFF.

The DNA of the CDR3 is TGCAGCGTTGGAGGGACAGGGGCTGTCATTCAGTACTTC. Translated: CSVGGTGAVIQYF. The chain links TRBV29-1 to TRBJ2-4; 10 bases match TRBD1. The CDR3 is 13 residues long. Germline CDR1 reads SQVTM; CDR2 reads ANQGSEA. The junction had 6 bases not matched to a gene; V was cut back by 4 bases and J by 9 bases.

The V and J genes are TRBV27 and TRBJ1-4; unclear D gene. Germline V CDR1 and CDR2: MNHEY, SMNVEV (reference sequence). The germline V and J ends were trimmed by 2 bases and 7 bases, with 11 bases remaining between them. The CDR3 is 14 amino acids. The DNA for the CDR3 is TGTGCCAGCAGTTTAAGCCGGGAGGGTGAAAAACTGTTTTTT. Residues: CASSLSREGEKLFF.

The CDR3 DNA reads TGTGCCAGCAGCTTGCTAGGGCGGGGAAAGGGTGAAAAACTGTTTTTT. This gives the protein CASSLLGRGKGEKLFF. This chain joins TRBV5-6 and TRBJ1-4, with no clear D. The CDR3 extends over 16 amino acids. The germline gives CDR1 SGHDT, CDR2 YYEEEE. V was shortened by 1 base and J by 7 bases, with 17 bases between the two germline ends. The complete variable domain, with remaining parts taken from reference TRBV5-6 and TRBJ1-4, reads DAGVTQSPTHLIKTRGQQVTLRCSPKSGHDTVSWYQQALGQGPQFIFQYYEEEERQRGNFPDRFSGHQFPNYSSELNVNALLLGDSALYLCASSLLGRGKGEKLFFGSGTQLSVL.

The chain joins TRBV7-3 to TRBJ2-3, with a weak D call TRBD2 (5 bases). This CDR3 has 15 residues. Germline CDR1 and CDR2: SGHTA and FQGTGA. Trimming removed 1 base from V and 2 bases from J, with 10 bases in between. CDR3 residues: CASSLNGVYTDTQYF. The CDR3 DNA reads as TGTGCCAGCAGCTTAAACGGGGTCTACACAGATACGCAGTATTTT.